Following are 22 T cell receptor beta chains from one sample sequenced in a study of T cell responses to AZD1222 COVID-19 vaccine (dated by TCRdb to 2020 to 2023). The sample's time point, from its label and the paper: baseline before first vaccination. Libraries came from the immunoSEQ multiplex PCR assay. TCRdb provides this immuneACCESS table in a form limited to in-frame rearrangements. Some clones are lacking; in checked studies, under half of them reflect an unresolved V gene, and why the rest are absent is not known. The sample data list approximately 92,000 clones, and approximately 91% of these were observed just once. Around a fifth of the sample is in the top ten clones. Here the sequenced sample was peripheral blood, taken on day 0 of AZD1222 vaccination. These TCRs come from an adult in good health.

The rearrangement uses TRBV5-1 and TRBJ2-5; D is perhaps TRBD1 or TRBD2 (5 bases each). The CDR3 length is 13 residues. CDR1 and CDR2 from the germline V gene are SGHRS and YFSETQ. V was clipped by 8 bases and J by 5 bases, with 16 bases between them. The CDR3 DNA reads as TGCGCCAGTATCCGGGACCACGGGGAGACCCAGTACTTC. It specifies CASIRDHGETQYF.

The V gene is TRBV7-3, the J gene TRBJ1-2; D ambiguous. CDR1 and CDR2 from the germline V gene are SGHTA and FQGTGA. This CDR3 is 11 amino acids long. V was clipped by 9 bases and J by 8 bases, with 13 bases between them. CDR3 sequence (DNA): TGTGCCAGTTCAGGTTCGGGCGGCTACACCTTC. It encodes CASSGSGGYTF.

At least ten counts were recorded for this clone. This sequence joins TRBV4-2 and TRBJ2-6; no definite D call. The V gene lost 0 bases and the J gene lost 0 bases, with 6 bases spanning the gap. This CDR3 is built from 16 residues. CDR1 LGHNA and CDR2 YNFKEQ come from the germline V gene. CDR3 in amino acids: CASSQDISSGANVLTF. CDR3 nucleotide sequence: TGTGCCAGCAGCCAAGACATCTCCTCTGGGGCCAACGTCCTGACTTTC.

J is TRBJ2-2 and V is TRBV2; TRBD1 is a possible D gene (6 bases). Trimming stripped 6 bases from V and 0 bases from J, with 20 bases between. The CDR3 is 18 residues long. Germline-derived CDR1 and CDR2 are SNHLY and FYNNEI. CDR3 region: CASSRPKRQETNTGELFF. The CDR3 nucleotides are TGTGCCAGCAGCCGACCGAAAAGACAGGAAACGAACACCGGGGAGCTGTTTTTT.

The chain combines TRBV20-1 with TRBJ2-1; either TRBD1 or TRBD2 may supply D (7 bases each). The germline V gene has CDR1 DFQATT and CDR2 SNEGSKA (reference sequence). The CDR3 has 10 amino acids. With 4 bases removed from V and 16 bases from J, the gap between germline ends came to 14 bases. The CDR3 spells CSAKGGGGFF. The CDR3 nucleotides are TGCAGTGCTAAGGGAGGGGGCGGATTCTTC.

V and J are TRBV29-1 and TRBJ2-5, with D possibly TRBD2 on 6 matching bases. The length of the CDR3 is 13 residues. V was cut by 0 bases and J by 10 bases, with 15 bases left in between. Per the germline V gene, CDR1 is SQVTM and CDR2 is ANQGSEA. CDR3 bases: TGCAGCGTTGAAGATCAGGATGGGGGGAACCAGTACTTC. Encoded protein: CSVEDQDGGNQYF.

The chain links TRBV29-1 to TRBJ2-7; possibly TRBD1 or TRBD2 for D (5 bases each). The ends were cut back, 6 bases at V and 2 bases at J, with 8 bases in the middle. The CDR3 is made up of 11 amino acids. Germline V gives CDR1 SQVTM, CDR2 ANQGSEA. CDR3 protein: CSVRDPYEQYF. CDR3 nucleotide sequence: TGCAGCGTAAGGGACCCCTACGAGCAGTACTTC.

The CDR3 sequence: CASSQGTSYEQYF. DNA for the CDR3: TGCGCCAGCAGCCAAGGAACCTCCTACGAGCAGTACTTC. The chain couples TRBV4-3 to TRBJ2-7; D call uncertain. In germline, CDR1 is LGHNA, CDR2 YSLEER. The CDR3 is made up of 13 amino acids. Deletions cut 1 base from V and 0 bases from J, with 4 bases between.

The CDR3 nucleotides are TGTGCCAGCACCAAGTCGGGTGAGCAGTACTTC. As protein: CASTKSGEQYF. The rearrangement links TRBV6-6 to TRBJ2-7, with D unclear. Trimming left V 7 bases short and J 7 bases short, with 11 bases between. This CDR3 is 11 amino acids long. CDR1 MNHNY and CDR2 SVGAGI come from the germline V gene (reference sequence).

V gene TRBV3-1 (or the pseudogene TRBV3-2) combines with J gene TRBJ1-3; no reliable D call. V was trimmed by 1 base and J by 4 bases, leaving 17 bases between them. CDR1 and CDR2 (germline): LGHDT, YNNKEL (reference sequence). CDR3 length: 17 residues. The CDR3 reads CASSQVLRALEGNTIYF. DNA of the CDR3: TGTGCCAGCAGCCAAGTTTTACGGGCCCTCGAGGGAAACACCATATATTTT.

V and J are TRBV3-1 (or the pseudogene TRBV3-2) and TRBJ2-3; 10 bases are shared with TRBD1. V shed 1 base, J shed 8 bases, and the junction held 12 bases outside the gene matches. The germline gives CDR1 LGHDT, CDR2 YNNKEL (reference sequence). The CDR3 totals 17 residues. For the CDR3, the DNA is TGTGCCAGCAGCCAAGGGGGGACCGGGACAGGGGCGGGTACGCAGTATTTT. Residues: CASSQGGTGTGAGTQYF.

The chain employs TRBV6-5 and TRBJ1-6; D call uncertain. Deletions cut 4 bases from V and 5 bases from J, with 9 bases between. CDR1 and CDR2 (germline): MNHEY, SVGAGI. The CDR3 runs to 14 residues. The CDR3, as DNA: TGTGCCAGCAGTTCATCCCCGGATAATTCACCCCTCCACTTT. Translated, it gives CASSSSPDNSPLHF.

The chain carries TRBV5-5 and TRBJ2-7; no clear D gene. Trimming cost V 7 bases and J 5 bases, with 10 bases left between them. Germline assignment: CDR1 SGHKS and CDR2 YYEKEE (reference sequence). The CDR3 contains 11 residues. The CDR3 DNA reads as TGTGCCAGCCACCTTAATCACGAGCAGTACTTC. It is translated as CASHLNHEQYF.

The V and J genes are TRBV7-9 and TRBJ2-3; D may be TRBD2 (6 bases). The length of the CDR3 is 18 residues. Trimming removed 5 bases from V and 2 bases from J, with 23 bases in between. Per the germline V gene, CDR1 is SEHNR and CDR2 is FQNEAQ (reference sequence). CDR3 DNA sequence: TGTGCCAGCAGCCCACACCTCCCCCGGGGGAAACTCACAGATACGCAGTATTTT. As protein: CASSPHLPRGKLTDTQYF. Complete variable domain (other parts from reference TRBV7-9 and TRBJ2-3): DTGVSQNPRHKITKRGQNVTFRCDPISEHNRLYWYRQTLGQGPEFLTYFQNEAQLEKSRLLSDRFSAERPKGSFSTLEIQRTEQGDSAMYLCASSPHLPRGKLTDTQYFGPGTRLTVL.

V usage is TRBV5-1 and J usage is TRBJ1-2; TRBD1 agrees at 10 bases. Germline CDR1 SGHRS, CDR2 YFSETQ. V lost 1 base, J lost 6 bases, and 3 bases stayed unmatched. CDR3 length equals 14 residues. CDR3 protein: CASSLTDRGDGYTF. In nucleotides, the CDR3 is TGCGCCAGCAGCTTGACGGACAGGGGGGATGGCTACACCTTC.

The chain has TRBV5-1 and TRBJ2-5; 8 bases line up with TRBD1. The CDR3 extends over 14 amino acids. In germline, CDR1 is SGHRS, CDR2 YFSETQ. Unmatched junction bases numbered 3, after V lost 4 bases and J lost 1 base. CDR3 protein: CASSATGVQETQYF. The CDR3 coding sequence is TGCGCCAGCAGCGCGACAGGGGTCCAAGAGACCCAGTACTTC.

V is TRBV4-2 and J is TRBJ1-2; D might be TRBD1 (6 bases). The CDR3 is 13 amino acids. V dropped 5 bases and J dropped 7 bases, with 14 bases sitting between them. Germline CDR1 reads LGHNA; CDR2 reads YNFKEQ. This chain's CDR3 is CASSAAGVGGYTF. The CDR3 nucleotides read TGTGCCAGCAGCGCAGCAGGGGTGGGTGGCTACACCTTC.

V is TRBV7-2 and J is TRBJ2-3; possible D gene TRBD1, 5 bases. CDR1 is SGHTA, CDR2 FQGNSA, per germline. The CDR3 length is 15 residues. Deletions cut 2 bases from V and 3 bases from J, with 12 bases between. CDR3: CASSLSLSGTDTQYF. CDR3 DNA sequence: TGTGCCAGCAGCTTAAGCCTGTCAGGGACAGATACGCAGTATTTT.

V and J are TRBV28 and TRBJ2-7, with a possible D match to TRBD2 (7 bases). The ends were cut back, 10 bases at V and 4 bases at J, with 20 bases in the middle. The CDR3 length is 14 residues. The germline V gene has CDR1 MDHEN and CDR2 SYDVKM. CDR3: CATQMGGRKYEQYF. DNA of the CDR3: TGTGCCACTCAAATGGGGGGGCGAAAATACGAGCAGTACTTC.

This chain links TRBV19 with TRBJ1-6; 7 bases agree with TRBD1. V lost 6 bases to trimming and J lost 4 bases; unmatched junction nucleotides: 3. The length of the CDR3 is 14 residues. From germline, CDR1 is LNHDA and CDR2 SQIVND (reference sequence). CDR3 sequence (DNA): TGTGCCAGTAGCCGGACAGGATATAATTCACCCCTCCACTTT. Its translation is CASSRTGYNSPLHF.

This chain's CDR3 is CASNNRQGEGYTF. CDR3 DNA: TGTGCCAGTAATAATCGACAGGGAGAGGGCTACACCTTC. The chain is built from TRBV19 and TRBJ1-2; 7 nucleotides agree with TRBD1. This CDR3 is built from 13 residues. V shed 7 bases and J 8 bases; nucleotides not matched to a gene: 10. CDR1 is LNHDA and CDR2 is SQIVND in the germline V gene (reference sequence).

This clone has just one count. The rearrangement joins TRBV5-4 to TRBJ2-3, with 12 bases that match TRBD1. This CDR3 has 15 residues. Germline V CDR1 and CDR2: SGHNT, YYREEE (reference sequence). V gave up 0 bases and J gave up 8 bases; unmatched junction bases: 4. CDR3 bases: TGTGCCAGCAGCTTGGGTGGGACAGGGGGCGGTACGCAGTATTTT. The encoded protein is CASSLGGTGGGTQYF. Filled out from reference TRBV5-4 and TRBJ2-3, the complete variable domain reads ETGVTQSPTHLIKTRGQQVTLRCSSQSGHNTVSWYQQALGQGPQFIFQYYREEENGRGNFPPRFSGLQFPNYSSELNVNALELDDSALYLCASSLGGTGGGTQYFGPGTRLTVL.